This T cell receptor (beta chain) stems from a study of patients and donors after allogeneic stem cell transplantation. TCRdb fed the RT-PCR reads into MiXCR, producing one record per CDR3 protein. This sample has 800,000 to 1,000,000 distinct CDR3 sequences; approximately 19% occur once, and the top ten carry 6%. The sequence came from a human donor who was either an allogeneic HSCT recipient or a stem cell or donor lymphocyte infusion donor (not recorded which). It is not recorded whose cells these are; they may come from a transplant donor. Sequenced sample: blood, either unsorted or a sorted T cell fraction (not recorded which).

The CDR3 region has the DNA TGTGCCAGCAGCTTGTCGGGCCGAAACTACGAGCAGTACTTC. Amino acid sequence: CASSLSGRNYEQYF. The chain employs TRBV3-1 and TRBJ2-7, with D unclear. The CDR3 totals 14 residues. Trimming took off 5 bases at V and 3 bases at J, with 14 bases between the two ends. Per the germline V gene, CDR1 is LGHDT and CDR2 is YNNKEL (reference sequence).